This T cell receptor (beta chain) is drawn from a study of T cell responses to AZD1222 COVID-19 vaccine. Study-level findings and limits: Most donors were white British, females outnumbered males, and clonal diversity was possibly underestimated. Among AZD1222 vaccinees, only 5 to 7 were seropositive at baseline. Repertoires were obtained solely post-peak T cell response.

The method was immunoSEQ multiplex PCR; TCRdb's version includes in-frame clones alone and lacks a portion of them. The table has 250,000 to 300,000 clones, 90% to 95% seen once. This CDR3 is 12 amino acids long. Germline CDR1 KGHSH, CDR2 LQKENI. V lost 3 bases, J lost 3 bases, and 6 bases lay in between. About this clone itself: No antigen is known for it.

The V call is TRBV18, the J call TRBJ2-7; no clear D. The receptor was derived from an adult who received the AZD1222 COVID-19 vaccine. The sample consisted of peripheral blood, taken 28 days after the second AZD1222 dose. CDR3 nucleotides: TGTGCCAGCTCACCTTCGGACTACGAGCAGTACTTC. Translation: CASSPSDYEQYF.